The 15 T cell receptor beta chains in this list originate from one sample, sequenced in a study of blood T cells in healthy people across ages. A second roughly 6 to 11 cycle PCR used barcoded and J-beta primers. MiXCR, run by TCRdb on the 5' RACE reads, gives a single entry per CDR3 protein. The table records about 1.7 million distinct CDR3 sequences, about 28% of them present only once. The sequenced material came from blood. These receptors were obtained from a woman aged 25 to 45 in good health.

The CDR3 here is CASSLTRGANVLTF. The CDR3 DNA sequence: TGCGCCAGCAGCCTAACTCGGGGGGCCAACGTCCTGACTTTC. The chain combines TRBV5-1 with TRBJ2-6; D remains unclear. V lost 4 bases and J 4 bases, leaving 9 bases between the germline ends. The CDR3 runs 14 residues. Germline values: CDR1 SGHRS, CDR2 YFSETQ.

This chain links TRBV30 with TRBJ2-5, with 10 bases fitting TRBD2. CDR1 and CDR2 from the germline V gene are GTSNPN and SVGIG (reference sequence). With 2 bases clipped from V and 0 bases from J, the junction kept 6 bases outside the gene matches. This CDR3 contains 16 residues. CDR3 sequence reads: CAWSYGSGGYQETQYF. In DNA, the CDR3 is TGTGCCTGGAGTTACGGTAGCGGGGGGTACCAAGAGACCCAGTACTTC.

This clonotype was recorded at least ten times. The CDR3 coding sequence is TGTGCCAGCAGTTTAGCGGGGGGGCGCAATGAGCAGTTCTTC. This gives the protein CASSLAGGRNEQFF. The chain combines TRBV12-3 or TRBV12-4 with TRBJ2-1, with D perhaps matching TRBD2 (7 bases). Trimming shortened V by 0 bases and J by 6 bases, and 9 bases separated the two germline ends. The CDR3 runs to 14 residues.

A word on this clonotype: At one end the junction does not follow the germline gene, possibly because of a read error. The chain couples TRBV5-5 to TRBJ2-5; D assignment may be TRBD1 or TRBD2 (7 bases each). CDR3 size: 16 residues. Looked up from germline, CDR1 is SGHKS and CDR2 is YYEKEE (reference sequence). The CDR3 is CAGSAIRDSGAKTQYF. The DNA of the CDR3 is TGTGCCGGCAGCGCTATAAGGGACAGCGGGGCCAAGACCCAGTACTTC.

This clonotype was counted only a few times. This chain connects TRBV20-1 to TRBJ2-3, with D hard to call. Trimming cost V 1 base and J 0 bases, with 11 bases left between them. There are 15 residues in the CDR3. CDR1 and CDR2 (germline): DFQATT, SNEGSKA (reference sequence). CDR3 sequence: CSARGTGFSTDTQYF. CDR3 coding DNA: TGCAGTGCTAGAGGAACCGGATTTAGCACAGATACGCAGTATTTT.

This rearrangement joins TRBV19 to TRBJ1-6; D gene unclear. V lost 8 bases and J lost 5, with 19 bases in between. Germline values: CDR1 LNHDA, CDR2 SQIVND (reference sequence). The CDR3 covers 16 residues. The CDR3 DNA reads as TGTGCCAGTGGTGTGGGAGTGGGGATTCATAATTCACCCCTCCACTTT. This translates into CASGVGVGIHNSPLHF.

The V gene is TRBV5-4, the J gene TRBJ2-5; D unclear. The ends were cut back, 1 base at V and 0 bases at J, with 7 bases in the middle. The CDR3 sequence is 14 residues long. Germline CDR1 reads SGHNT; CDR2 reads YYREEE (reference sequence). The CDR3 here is CASSLPMYQETQYF. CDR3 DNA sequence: TGTGCCAGCAGCTTGCCCATGTACCAAGAGACCCAGTACTTC. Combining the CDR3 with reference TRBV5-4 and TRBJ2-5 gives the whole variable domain ETGVTQSPTHLIKTRGQQVTLRCSSQSGHNTVSWYQQALGQGPQFIFQYYREEENGRGNFPPRFSGLQFPNYSSELNVNALELDDSALYLCASSLPMYQETQYFGPGTRLLVL.

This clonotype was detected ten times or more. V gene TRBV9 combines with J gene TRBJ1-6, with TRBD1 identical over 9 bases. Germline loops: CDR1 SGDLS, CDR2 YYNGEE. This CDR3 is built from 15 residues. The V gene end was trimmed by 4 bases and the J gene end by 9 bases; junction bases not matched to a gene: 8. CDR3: CASSPRTGVGSPLHF. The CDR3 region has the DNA TGTGCCAGCAGCCCCAGGACAGGGGTGGGTTCACCCCTCCACTTT.

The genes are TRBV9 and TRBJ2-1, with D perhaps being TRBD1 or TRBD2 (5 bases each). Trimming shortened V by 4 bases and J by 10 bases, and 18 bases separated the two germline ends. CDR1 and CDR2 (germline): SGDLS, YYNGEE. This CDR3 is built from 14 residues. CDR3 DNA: TGTGCCAGCAGCATGGGGCAGGGAGCCTACGAGCAGTTCTTC. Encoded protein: CASSMGQGAYEQFF.

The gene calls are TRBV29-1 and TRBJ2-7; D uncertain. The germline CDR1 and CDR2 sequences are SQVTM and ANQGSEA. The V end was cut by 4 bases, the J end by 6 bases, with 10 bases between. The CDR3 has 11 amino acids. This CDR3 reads CSVGLVGEQYF. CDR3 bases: TGCAGCGTTGGCCTGGTGGGCGAGCAGTACTTC.

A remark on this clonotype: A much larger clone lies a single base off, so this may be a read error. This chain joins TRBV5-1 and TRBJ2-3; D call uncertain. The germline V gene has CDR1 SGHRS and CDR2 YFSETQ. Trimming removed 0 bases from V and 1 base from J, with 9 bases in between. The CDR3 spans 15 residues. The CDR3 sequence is CASSLELGRTDTQYF. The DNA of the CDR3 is TGCGCCAGCAGCTTGGAACTGGGCCGCACAGATACGCAGTATTTT.

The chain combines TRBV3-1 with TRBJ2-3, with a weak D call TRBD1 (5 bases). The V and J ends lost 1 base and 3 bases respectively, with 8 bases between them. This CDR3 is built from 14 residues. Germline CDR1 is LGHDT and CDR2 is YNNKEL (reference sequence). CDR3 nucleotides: TGTGCCAGCAGCCAAGGGTACAGGACAGATACGCAGTATTTT. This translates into CASSQGYRTDTQYF.

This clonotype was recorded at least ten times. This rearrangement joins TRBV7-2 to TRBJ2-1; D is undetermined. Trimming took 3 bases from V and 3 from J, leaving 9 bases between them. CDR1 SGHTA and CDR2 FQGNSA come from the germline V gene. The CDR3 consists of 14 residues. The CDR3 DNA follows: TGTGCCAGCAGCTTGATGGCCCACTACAATGAGCAGTTCTTC. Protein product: CASSLMAHYNEQFF.

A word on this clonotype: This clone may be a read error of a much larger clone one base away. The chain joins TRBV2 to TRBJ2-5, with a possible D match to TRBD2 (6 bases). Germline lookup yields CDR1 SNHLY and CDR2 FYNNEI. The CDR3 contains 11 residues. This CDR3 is CTSSGGREQYF. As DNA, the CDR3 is TGTACCAGCAGTGGAGGACGGGAGCAGTACTTC.

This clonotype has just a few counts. This CDR3 reads CASSPDAGTQYF. CDR3 DNA sequence: TGTGCCAGCAGTCCCGACGCGGGGACCCAGTACTTC. This rearrangement joins TRBV6-2 or TRBV6-3 to TRBJ2-5; D is perhaps TRBD2 (5 bases). CDR3 length: 12 residues. Germline loops: CDR1 MNHEY, CDR2 SVGEGT. V gave up 5 bases and J gave up 7 bases, with 11 bases separating them.